This T cell receptor beta chain originates from a study of CD8 T cells in ankylosing spondylitis. Points from the study as a whole: The study identified a TCR beta motif of fewer than 10 highly homologous variants that appeared characteristic of ankylosing spondylitis blood.

TCRdb used MiXCR to reprocess the 5' RACE reads, holding one entry per CDR3 protein. This table has 700,000 or so distinct CDR3 sequences, 19% appearing once. This clonotype has only a few counts. The antigen is undetermined. The clonotype originates from a male donor with ankylosing spondylitis. What was sequenced was blood, either unsorted or a sorted T cell fraction (not recorded which).

CDR3 DNA: TGCAGCGTTGTTAGGTCCCTGATGTTAGGGAGGGAGAACACTGAAGCTTTCTTT. Translation: CSVVRSLMLGRENTEAFF. The V call is TRBV29-1, the J call TRBJ1-1; D is unclear. V was shortened by 4 bases and J by 1 base, with 25 bases between the two germline ends. The CDR3 length is 18 residues. Germline CDR1 and CDR2: SQVTM and ANQGSEA. Full variable domain (remainder filled in from reference TRBV29-1 and TRBJ1-1): SAVISQKPSRDICQRGTSLTIQCQVDSQVTMMFWYRQQPGQSLTLIATANQGSEATYESGFVIDKFPISRPNLTFSTLTVSNMSPEDSSIYLCSVVRSLMLGRENTEAFFGQGTRLTVV.